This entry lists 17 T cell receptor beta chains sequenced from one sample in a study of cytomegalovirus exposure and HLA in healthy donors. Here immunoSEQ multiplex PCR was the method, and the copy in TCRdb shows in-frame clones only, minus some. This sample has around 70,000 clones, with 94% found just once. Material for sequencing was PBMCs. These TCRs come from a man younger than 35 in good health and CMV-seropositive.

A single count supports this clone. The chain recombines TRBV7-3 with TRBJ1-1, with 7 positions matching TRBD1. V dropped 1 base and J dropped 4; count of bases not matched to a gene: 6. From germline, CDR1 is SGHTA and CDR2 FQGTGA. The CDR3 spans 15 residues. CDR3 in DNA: TGTGCCAGCAGCTTAAATTCACAGGGGTTCACTGAAGCTTTCTTT. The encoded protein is CASSLNSQGFTEAFF.

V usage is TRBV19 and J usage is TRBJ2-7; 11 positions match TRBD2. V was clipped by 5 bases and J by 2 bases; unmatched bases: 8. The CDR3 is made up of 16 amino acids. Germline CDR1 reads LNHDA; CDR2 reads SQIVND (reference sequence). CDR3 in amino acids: CASSFPGLAEPYEQYF. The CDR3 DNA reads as TGTGCCAGTAGTTTCCCGGGACTAGCGGAACCCTACGAGCAGTACTTC. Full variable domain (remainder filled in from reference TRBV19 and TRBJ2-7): DGGITQSPKYLFRKEGQNVTLSCEQNLNHDAMYWYRQDPGQGLRLIYYSQIVNDFQKGDIAEGYSVSREKKESFPLTVTSAQKNPTAFYLCASSFPGLAEPYEQYFGPGTRLTVT.

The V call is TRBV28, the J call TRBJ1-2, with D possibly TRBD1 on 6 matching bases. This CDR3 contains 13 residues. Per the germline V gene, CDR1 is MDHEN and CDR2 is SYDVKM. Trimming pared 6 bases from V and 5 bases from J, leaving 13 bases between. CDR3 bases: TGTGCCAGCAGCCGTACAGGGAAATATGGCTACACCTTC. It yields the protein CASSRTGKYGYTF.

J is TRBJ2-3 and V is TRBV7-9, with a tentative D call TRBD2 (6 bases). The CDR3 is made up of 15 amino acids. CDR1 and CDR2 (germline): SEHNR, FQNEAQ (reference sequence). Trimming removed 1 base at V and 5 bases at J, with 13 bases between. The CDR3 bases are TGTGCCAGCAGCTTAGTCTTAGCGGAGGGAGATACGCAGTATTTT. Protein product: CASSLVLAEGDTQYF.

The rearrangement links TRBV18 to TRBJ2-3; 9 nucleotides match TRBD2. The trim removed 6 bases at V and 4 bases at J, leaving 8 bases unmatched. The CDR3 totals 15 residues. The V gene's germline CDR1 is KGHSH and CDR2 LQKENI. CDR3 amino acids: CASSPAGGPPDTQYF. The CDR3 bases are TGTGCCAGCTCCCCGGCGGGAGGGCCCCCAGATACGCAGTATTTT.

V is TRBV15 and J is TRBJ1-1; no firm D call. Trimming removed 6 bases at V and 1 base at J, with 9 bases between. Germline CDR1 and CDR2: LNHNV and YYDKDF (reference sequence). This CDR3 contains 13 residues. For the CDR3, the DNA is TGTGCCACCAGGAGGGCAGGGAACACTGAAGCTTTCTTT. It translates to CATRRAGNTEAFF.

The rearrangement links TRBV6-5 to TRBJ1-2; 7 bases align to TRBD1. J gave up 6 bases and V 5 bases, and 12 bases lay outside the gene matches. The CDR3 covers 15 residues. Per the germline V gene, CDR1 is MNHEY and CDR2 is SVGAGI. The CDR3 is CASSNRDRNLNGYTF. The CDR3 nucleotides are TGTGCCAGCAGTAACCGGGACAGAAACCTTAATGGCTACACCTTC.

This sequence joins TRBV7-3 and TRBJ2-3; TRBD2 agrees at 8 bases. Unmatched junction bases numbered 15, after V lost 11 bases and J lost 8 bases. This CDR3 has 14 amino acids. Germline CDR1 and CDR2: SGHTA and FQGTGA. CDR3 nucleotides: TGTGCCCCCTCCCAGGGGACTAGGAAGGCTACGCAGTATTTT. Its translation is CAPSQGTRKATQYF. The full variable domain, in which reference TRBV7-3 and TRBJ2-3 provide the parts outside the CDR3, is GAGVSQTPSNKVTEKGKYVELRCDPISGHTALYWYRQSLGQGPEFLIYFQGTGAADDSGLPNDRFFAVRPEGSVSTLKIQRTERGDSAVYLCAPSQGTRKATQYFGPGTRLTVL.

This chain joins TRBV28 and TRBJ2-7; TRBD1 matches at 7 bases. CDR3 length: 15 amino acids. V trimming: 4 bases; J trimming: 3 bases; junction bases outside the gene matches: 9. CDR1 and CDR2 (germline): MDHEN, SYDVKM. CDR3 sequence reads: CASSSNRDRNYEQYF. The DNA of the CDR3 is TGTGCCAGCAGTTCTAACCGGGACAGAAACTACGAGCAGTACTTC.

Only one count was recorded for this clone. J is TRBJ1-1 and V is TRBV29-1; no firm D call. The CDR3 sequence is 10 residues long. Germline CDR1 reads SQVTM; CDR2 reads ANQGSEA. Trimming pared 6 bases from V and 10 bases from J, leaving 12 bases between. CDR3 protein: CSVVVQSAFF. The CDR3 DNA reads TGCAGCGTGGTCGTCCAGTCAGCTTTCTTT.

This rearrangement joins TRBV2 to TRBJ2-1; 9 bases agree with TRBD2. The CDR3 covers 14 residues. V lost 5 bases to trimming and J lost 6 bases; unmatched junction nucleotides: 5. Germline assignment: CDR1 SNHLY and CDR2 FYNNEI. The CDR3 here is CASSYPSGTNEQFF. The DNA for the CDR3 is TGTGCCAGCAGTTACCCTAGCGGGACCAATGAGCAGTTCTTC. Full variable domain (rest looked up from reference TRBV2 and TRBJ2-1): EPEVTQTPSHQVTQMGQEVILRCVPISNHLYFYWYRQILGQKVEFLVSFYNNEISEKSEIFDDQFSVERPDGSNFTLKIRSTKLEDSAMYFCASSYPSGTNEQFFGPGTRLTVL.

In nucleotides, the CDR3 is TGTGCCTGGGGTTACATACAGGGAGCTCAGCCCCAGCATTTT. It yields the protein CAWGYIQGAQPQHF. The J gene is TRBJ1-5, the V gene TRBV30, with D possibly matching TRBD1 (6 bases). The CDR3 length is 14 residues. Between the trimmed V and J ends, which lost 5 bases and 6 bases, there was a span of 17 bases. CDR1 GTSNPN and CDR2 SVGIG come from the germline V gene (reference sequence).

Here the CDR3 reads CASSIGQGGYTF. CDR3 DNA sequence: TGTGCCAGTAGTATAGGACAGGGGGGCTACACCTTC. This chain joins TRBV19 and TRBJ1-2, with 8 bases lining up with TRBD1. This CDR3 contains 12 residues. With 1 base clipped from V and 8 bases from J, the junction kept 0 bases outside the gene matches. Germline lookup yields CDR1 LNHDA and CDR2 SQIVND (reference sequence).

Here the CDR3 reads CASSFSAGGETQYF. CDR3 nucleotides: TGCGCCAGCAGCTTCTCCGCGGGAGGCGAGACCCAGTACTTC. V usage is TRBV5-1 and J usage is TRBJ2-5; the match to TRBD2 covers 8 bases. In germline, CDR1 is SGHRS, CDR2 YFSETQ. V lost 2 bases and J lost 5; bases outside the gene matches: 5. This CDR3 region has 14 residues.

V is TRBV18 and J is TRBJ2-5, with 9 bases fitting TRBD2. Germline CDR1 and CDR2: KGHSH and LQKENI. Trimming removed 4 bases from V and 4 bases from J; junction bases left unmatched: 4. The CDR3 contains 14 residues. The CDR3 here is CASSLAGEGETQYF. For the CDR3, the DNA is TGTGCCAGCTCACTAGCGGGAGAAGGAGAGACCCAGTACTTC. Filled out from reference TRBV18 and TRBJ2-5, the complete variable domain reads NAGVMQNPRHLVRRRGQEARLRCSPMKGHSHVYWYRQLPEEGLKFMVYLQKENIIDESGMPKERFSAEFPKEGPSILRIQQVVRGDSAAYFCASSLAGEGETQYFGPGTRLLVL.

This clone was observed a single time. DNA of the CDR3: TGTGCCAGCTCACGCTCGGGACAGCCCCGACGCGAGACCCAGTACTTC. Its translation is CASSRSGQPRRETQYF. This rearrangement joins TRBV18 to TRBJ2-5, with TRBD1 identical over 7 bases. Germline loops: CDR1 KGHSH, CDR2 LQKENI. This CDR3 contains 16 residues. Trimming cost V 4 bases and J 5 bases; bases outside gene matches: 13.

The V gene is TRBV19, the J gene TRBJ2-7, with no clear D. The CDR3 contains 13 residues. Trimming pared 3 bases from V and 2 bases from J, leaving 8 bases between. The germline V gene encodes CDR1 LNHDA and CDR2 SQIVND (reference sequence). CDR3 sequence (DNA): TGTGCCAGTAGTATTTCTTCTACCTACGAGCAGTACTTC. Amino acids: CASSISSTYEQYF.